Sequencing of this T cell receptor (beta chain) was carried out in a study of shared clonotypes between healthy human individuals. Study-wide results and caveats: Generally, naive subsets came out with larger estimated richness than memory subsets.

Sequencing used immunoSEQ multiplex PCR; TCRdb keeps in-frame clones, though not all of them. The sample yields about 800,000 clones, 90% to 98% seen once. The CDR3 is 16 amino acids. V was shortened by 5 bases and J by 2 bases, with 17 bases between the two germline ends. Germline loops: CDR1 SGHTA, CDR2 FQGNSA. This clone was seen once. As yet, its antigen is unknown. Terminally differentiated effector memory CD45RA+ cells were excluded from the naive CD8 cells, which were CD45RO-negative and positively selected for CCR7. The clonotype comes from a man aged 25 to 40 in good health. Sequenced input: naive CD8+ T cells sorted from blood. The chain recombines TRBV7-2 with TRBJ2-3; no firm D call. The CDR3 region is CASSMLAEVDTDTQYF. The CDR3 region has the DNA TGTGCCAGCAGCATGTTGGCGGAAGTTGACACAGATACGCAGTATTTT.